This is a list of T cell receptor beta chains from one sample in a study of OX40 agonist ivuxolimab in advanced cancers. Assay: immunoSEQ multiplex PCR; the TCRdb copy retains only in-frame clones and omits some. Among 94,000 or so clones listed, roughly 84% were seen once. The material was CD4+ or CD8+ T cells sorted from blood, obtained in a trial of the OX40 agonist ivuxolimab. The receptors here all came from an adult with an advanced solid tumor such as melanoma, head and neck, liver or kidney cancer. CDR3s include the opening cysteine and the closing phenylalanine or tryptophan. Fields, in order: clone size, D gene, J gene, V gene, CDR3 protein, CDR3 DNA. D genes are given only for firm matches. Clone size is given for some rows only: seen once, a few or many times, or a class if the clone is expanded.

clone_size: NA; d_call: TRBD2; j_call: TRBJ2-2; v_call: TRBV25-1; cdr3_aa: CASRTSGGAPNTGELFF; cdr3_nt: TGTGCCAGCAGGACTAGCGGGGGGGCCCCGAACACCGGGGAGCTGTTTTTT
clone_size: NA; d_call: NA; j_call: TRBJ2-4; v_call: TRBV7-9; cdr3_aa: CASSSEQKNIQYF; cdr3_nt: TGTGCCAGCAGCTCCGAACAGAAAAACATTCAGTACTTC
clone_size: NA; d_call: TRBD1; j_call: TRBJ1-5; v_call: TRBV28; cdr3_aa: CASSLGTGGNQPQHF; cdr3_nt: TGTGCCAGCAGTCTCGGGACAGGGGGCAATCAGCCCCAGCATTTT
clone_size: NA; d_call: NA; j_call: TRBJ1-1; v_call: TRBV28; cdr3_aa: CASSFLDSAEAFF; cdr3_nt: TGTGCCAGCAGTTTTCTGGACAGCGCTGAAGCTTTCTTT
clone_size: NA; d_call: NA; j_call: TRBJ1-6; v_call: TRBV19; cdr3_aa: CASSLDGFYNSPLHF; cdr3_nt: TGTGCCAGTAGTCTGGACGGATTTTATAATTCACCCCTCCACTTT
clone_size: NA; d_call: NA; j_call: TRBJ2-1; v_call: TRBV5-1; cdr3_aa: CASSGGSSYNEQFF; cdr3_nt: TGCGCCAGCAGTGGGGGGAGCTCCTACAATGAGCAGTTCTTC
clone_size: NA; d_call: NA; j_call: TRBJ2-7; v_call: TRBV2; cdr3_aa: CASSLQGRGTYEQYF; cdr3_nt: TGTGCCAGCAGTCTTCAGGGTAGGGGTACCTACGAGCAGTACTTC
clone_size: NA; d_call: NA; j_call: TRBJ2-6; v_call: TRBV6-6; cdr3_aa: CASRTRELSGANVLTF; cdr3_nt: TGTGCCAGCAGGACCAGGGAACTCTCTGGGGCCAACGTCCTGACTTTC
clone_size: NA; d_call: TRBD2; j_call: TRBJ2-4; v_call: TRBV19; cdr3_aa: CASSMGRLAGGRAKNIQYF; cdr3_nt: TGTGCCAGTAGTATGGGGAGACTAGCGGGGGGCCGCGCCAAAAACATTCAGTACTTC
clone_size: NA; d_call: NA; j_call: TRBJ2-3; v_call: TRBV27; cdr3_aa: CASRGTYQTDTQYF; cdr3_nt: TGTGCCAGTAGGGGGACATACCAAACGGATACGCAGTATTTT
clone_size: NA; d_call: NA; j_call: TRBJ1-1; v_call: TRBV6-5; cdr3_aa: CASSYVSSSEAFF; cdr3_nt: TGTGCCAGCAGTTACGTCAGCAGCTCTGAAGCTTTCTTT
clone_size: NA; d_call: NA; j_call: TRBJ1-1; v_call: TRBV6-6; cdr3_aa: CASSYGDTNTEAFF; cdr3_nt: TGTGCCAGCAGTTACGGGGACACGAACACTGAAGCTTTCTTT
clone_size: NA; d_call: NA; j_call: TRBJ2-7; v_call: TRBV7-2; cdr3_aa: CASSLEPGGNEQYF; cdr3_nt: TGTGCCAGCAGCTTAGAGCCGGGCGGGAACGAGCAGTACTTC
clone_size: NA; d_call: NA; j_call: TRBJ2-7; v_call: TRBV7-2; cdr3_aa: CASSLGVHEQYF; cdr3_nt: TGTGCCAGCAGCTTAGGGGTGCACGAGCAGTACTTC
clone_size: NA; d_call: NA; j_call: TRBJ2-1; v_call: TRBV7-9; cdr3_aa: CASSLGSSSYNEQFF; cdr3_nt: TGTGCCAGCAGCCTAGGGTCAAGCTCCTACAATGAGCAGTTCTTC
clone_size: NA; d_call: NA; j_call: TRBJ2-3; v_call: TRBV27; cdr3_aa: CASSRSSSGLSTDTQYF; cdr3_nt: TGTGCCAGCAGTCGCAGCAGTAGCGGTCTTAGCACAGATACGCAGTATTTT
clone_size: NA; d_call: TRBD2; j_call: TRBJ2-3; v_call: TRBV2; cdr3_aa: CASSGAGGGTDTQYF; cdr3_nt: TGTGCCAGCAGTGGAGCGGGGGGCGGCACAGATACGCAGTATTTT
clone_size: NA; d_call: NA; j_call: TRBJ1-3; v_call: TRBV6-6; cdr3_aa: CASSYSRGSSGNTIYF; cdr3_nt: TGTGCCAGCAGTTACTCTAGGGGGAGCTCTGGAAACACCATATATTTT
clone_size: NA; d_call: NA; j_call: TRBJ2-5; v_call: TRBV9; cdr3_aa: CASSVGAGNGETQYF; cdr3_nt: TGTGCCAGCAGCGTAGGGGCAGGGAACGGGGAGACCCAGTACTTC
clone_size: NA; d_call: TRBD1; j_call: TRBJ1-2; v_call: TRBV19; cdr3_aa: CASSIDRTGDVRYGYTF; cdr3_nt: TGTGCCAGTAGTATAGATCGGACAGGGGACGTCCGCTATGGCTACACCTTC
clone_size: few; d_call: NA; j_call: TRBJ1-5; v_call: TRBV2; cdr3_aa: CASSVGGARQPQHF; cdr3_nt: TGTGCCAGCAGCGTGGGTGGGGCCAGGCAGCCCCAGCATTTT
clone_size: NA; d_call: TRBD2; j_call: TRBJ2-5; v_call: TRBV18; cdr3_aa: CASSPATSGSQETQYF; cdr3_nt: TGTGCCAGCTCACCCGCCACTAGCGGATCGCAAGAGACCCAGTACTTC
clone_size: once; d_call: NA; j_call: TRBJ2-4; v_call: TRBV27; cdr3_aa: CASSFASTKNIQYF; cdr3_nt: TGTGCCAGCAGTTTCGCTAGCACCAAAAACATTCAGTACTTC